This TCR beta chain was observed in a study of T cells after posttransplantation cyclophosphamide. Trimming took off 6 bases at V and 0 bases at J, with 18 bases between the two ends. The V gene's germline CDR1 is SGHAT and CDR2 FQNNGV. This CDR3 region has 17 residues. Remarks on this clone: The target antigen is unknown.

Points from the study as a whole: Recipient CMV seropositivity and CMV reactivation strongly tracked TRB clonality. Donor-recipient repertoire similarity was low at 1-2 months, rising over year one.

Profiling relied on immunoSEQ multiplex PCR, and the TCRdb table lists in-frame clones only, not all of them. The sample lists around 30,000 clones, around nine tenths occurring once. Sequencing used PBMCs. The chain is built from TRBV11-2 and TRBJ2-4, with D possibly TRBD2 on 6 matching bases. The clonotype was recovered from a woman aged 40-49 years with a blood cancer, CMV-positive, and with a related stem cell donor. The CDR3 is CASSLTQVGLAKNIQYF. The CDR3 DNA follows: TGTGCCAGCAGTTTGACTCAAGTGGGACTAGCCAAAAACATTCAGTACTTC.